This is a list of T cell receptor beta chains from one sample in a study of blood T cells in healthy people across ages. Each CDR3 protein is one row after TCRdb ran MiXCR on the 5' RACE reads. The sample consists of roughly 1,300,000 distinct CDR3 sequences, roughly 60% of them appearing once. Specimen: blood. Source of these receptors: a man between 18 and 35 years old in good health. CDR3s include the opening cysteine and the closing phenylalanine or tryptophan. D genes are given only for firm matches. The size of a clone is reported for some rows only, either as once, few or many, or as a class for expanded clones.

J gene	clone size	D gene	V gene	CDR3 length	CDR3 protein	CDR3 DNA
TRBJ1-1	.	.	TRBV4-1	14	CASSPVNGVTEAFF	TGCGCCAGCAGCCCAGTTAACGGGGTCACTGAAGCTTTCTTT
TRBJ2-1	.	.	TRBV13	16	CASSLRGTPLVDEQFF	TGTGCCAGCAGCTTAAGGGGGACACCCTTAGTTGATGAGCAGTTCTTC
TRBJ2-7	few	.	TRBV3-1	11	CASSSRQEQYF	TGTGCCAGCAGCTCCCGTCAGGAGCAGTACTTC
TRBJ1-2	few	.	TRBV4-1	12	CASSQDPYGYTF	TGTGCCAGCAGCCAAGACCCTTATGGCTACACCTTC
TRBJ1-5	few	TRBD1	TRBV7-2	14	CASRPTGGDQPQHF	TGTGCCAGCAGGCCTACAGGGGGGGATCAGCCCCAGCATTTT
TRBJ2-5	once	TRBD2	TRBV4-2	16	CASSQVLAGAQETQYF	TGTGCCAGCAGCCAAGTCCTAGCGGGAGCCCAAGAGACCCAGTACTTC
TRBJ2-5	few	.	TRBV6-5	13	CASRRVGQETQYF	TGTGCCAGCAGGCGGGTAGGCCAAGAGACCCAGTACTTC
TRBJ2-1	.	.	TRBV4-2	14	CASRPVRAGDEQFF	TGTGCCAGCAGGCCCGTCAGGGCTGGGGATGAGCAGTTCTTC
TRBJ1-2	.	.	TRBV5-6	14	CASSFQDRHYGYTF	TGTGCCAGCAGCTTCCAAGACAGACACTATGGCTACACCTTC
TRBJ2-5	.	.	TRBV6-5	13	CASSPTPAQTQYF	TGTGCCAGCAGTCCCACCCCCGCGCAGACCCAGTACTTC
TRBJ2-7	.	TRBD1	TRBV18	15	CASSPGQLISYEQYF	TGTGCCAGCTCCCCGGGACAGCTTATCTCCTACGAGCAGTACTTC
TRBJ1-5	.	TRBD1	TRBV20-1	14	CSGNRGGSNHPQHF	TGCAGTGGGAACAGGGGGGGGAGCAATCACCCCCAGCATTTT
TRBJ2-5	few	TRBD1	TRBV2	16	CASSEAAGTGKETQYF	TGTGCCAGCAGTGAAGCCGCCGGGACAGGGAAAGAGACCCAGTACTTC
TRBJ1-4	.	.	TRBV6-1	15	CASSEARGFDEKLFF	TGTGCCAGCAGTGAAGCAAGGGGCTTCGATGAAAAACTGTTTTTT
TRBJ2-2	.	.	TRBV18	15	CASSPAVQATGELFF	TGTGCCAGCTCACCTGCGGTTCAGGCCACCGGGGAGCTGTTTTTT
TRBJ2-7	.	.	TRBV6-1	13	CASSLRLLYEQYF	TGTGCCAGCAGTCTCCGACTACTTTACGAGCAGTACTTC